The 20 T cell receptor beta chains below were found in one sample sequenced in a study of OX40 agonist ivuxolimab in advanced cancers. Preparation of the library involved the immunoSEQ multiplex PCR assay. TCRdb holds this immuneACCESS table with in-frame rearrangements only. Some clones are missing; in checked studies, unresolved V genes explain under half, and the rest has no known cause. Present in this sample are about 94,000 clones, around 87% of which were seen just once. Clones ranked in the top ten supply approximately 0.3% of the sample. The material sequenced was CD4+ or CD8+ T cells sorted from blood, taken in a trial of the OX40 agonist ivuxolimab. The receptors stem from an adult with an advanced solid tumor such as melanoma, head and neck, liver or kidney cancer.

This chain connects TRBV19 to TRBJ1-3; 7 bases are a match to TRBD1. Trimming took 6 bases from V and 6 from J; bases not matched to a gene: 8. This CDR3 has 14 amino acids. Per the germline V gene, CDR1 is LNHDA and CDR2 is SQIVND (reference sequence). CDR3 in amino acids: CASRPDRAENTIYF. CDR3 bases: TGTGCCAGTAGGCCCGACAGGGCGGAAAACACCATATATTTT.

This clone was detected once. The chain combines TRBV5-1 with TRBJ1-1; D ambiguous. There are 14 residues in the CDR3. V lost 3 bases, J lost 1 base, and 10 bases lay in between. Germline assignment: CDR1 SGHRS and CDR2 YFSETQ. The CDR3, as DNA: TGCGCCAGCAGCTCCTCGGGATGGAACACTGAAGCTTTCTTT. Translating gives CASSSSGWNTEAFF.

V gene TRBV19 combines with J gene TRBJ1-2; D unresolved. The ends were cut back, 7 bases at V and 1 base at J, with 13 bases in the middle. Germline V gives CDR1 LNHDA, CDR2 SQIVND (reference sequence). This CDR3 has 14 residues. The CDR3 DNA sequence: TGTGCCAGTATCCCCTCTATTCTTAACTATGGCTACACCTTC. It specifies CASIPSILNYGYTF.

This clone has just one count. The chain carries TRBV5-6 and TRBJ1-2, with 9 bases aligning to TRBD1. This CDR3 has 14 amino acids. CDR1 is SGHDT, CDR2 YYEEEE, per germline. V shed 4 bases, J shed 2 bases, and the junction held 3 bases outside the gene matches. The CDR3 sequence: CASSMGTGNYGYTF. CDR3 DNA: TGTGCCAGCAGCATGGGGACAGGGAACTATGGCTACACCTTC.

Only a few counts were recorded for this clone. The chain joins TRBV9 to TRBJ2-5, with TRBD2 matching 15 bases. This CDR3 has 17 residues. Germline V gene sequence: CDR1 SGDLS, CDR2 YYNGEE. V shed 3 bases and J 2 bases; nucleotides not matched to a gene: 5. CDR3 sequence: CASSAGTSGGMQETQYF. For the CDR3, the DNA is TGTGCCAGCAGCGCCGGGACTAGCGGGGGGATGCAAGAGACCCAGTACTTC. Full variable domain (outside the CDR3, taken from reference TRBV9 and TRBJ2-5): DSGVTQTPKHLITATGQRVTLRCSPRSGDLSVYWYQQSLDQGLQFLIQYYNGEERAKGNILERFSAQQFPDLHSELNLSSLELGDSALYFCASSAGTSGGMQETQYFGPGTRLLVL.

The chain employs TRBV5-1 and TRBJ1-6; D uncertain. The CDR3 length is 13 residues. V was clipped by 2 bases and J by 11 bases, with 11 bases between them. CDR1 is SGHRS and CDR2 is YFSETQ in the germline V gene. DNA of the CDR3: TGCGCCAGCAGCTTACAAGATTCGGCACCCCTCCACTTT. It codes for CASSLQDSAPLHF.

This CDR3 reads CASGTSGGNTGELFF. The CDR3 nucleotides are TGTGCCAGTGGGACTAGCGGGGGGAACACCGGGGAGCTGTTTTTT. The chain uses TRBV7-3 and TRBJ2-2, with 14 bases fitting TRBD2. From germline, CDR1 is SGHTA and CDR2 FQGTGA. The V segment lost 9 bases and the J segment 1 base; nucleotides outside the gene matches: 1. This CDR3 is built from 15 residues. The full variable domain, completed using reference TRBV7-3 and TRBJ2-2, is GAGVSQTPSNKVTEKGKYVELRCDPISGHTALYWYRQSLGQGPEFLIYFQGTGAADDSGLPNDRFFAVRPEGSVSTLKIQRTERGDSAVYLCASGTSGGNTGELFFGEGSRLTVL.

V and J are TRBV6-5 and TRBJ1-2, with a weak D call TRBD1 (6 bases). This CDR3 is built from 15 residues. CDR1 is MNHEY, CDR2 SVGAGI, per germline. V was pared by 0 bases and J by 5 bases, with 13 bases between. CDR3: CASSYSGQGRYGYTF. The CDR3 DNA follows: TGTGCCAGCAGTTACTCTGGGCAGGGGAGATATGGCTACACCTTC.

The chain recombines TRBV7-2 with TRBJ1-3; D is ambiguous. The germline V gene has CDR1 SGHTA and CDR2 FQGNSA. Deletions cut 5 bases from V and 4 bases from J, with 3 bases between. The length of the CDR3 is 11 residues. The CDR3 spells CASSDGNTIYF. CDR3 in DNA: TGTGCCAGCAGCGACGGAAACACCATATATTTT.

V gene TRBV29-1 combines with J gene TRBJ1-6; 11 bases are a match to TRBD1. V trimming: 7 bases; J trimming: 9 bases; junction bases outside the gene matches: 5. The germline gives CDR1 SQVTM, CDR2 ANQGSEA. The CDR3 runs 13 residues. CDR3 DNA: TGCAGCGCAGCCGGGACAGGGGGTTCACCCCTCCACTTT. Translated: CSAAGTGGSPLHF.

V and J are TRBV6-5 and TRBJ1-2, with 7 bases identical to TRBD1. Germline V lookup: CDR1 MNHEY, CDR2 SVGAGI. The CDR3 is 14 amino acids. The trim removed 4 bases at V and 6 bases at J, leaving 8 bases unmatched. CDR3 region: CASSFTGTENGYTF. CDR3 nucleotides: TGTGCCAGCAGTTTCACCGGGACAGAAAATGGCTACACCTTC.

The CDR3 DNA is TGTGCCAGCAGGAGACCGGGACAGGGGTTTTACGAGCAGTACTTC. Translating gives CASRRPGQGFYEQYF. The V and J genes are TRBV21-1 and TRBJ2-7; the table's D call, TRBD1, was not checked against the DNA. TRBV21-1 is marked as a pseudogene. The CDR3 consists of 15 residues.

The chain carries TRBV5-1 and TRBJ1-2; 9 bases line up with TRBD1. The CDR3 is made up of 17 amino acids. Losses at the gene ends were 4 bases for V and 2 bases for J; bases not matched to a gene: 12. The germline V gene has CDR1 SGHRS and CDR2 YFSETQ. The CDR3 region has the DNA TGCGCCAGCAGCCCGACGGGACAGGGTTTTCCGAACTATGGCTACACCTTC. This codes for CASSPTGQGFPNYGYTF.

V usage is TRBV7-8 and J usage is TRBJ2-7; 9 bases are shared with TRBD2. The germline CDR1 and CDR2 sequences are SGHVS and FQNEAQ. This CDR3 is built from 15 residues. Trimming cost V 5 bases and J 5 bases; bases outside gene matches: 10. The CDR3 nucleotides are TGTGCCAGCAGCGTATCACTAGCGGGCGGGGACGAGCAGTACTTC. Amino acid sequence: CASSVSLAGGDEQYF.

V usage is TRBV6-5 and J usage is TRBJ2-5; either TRBD1 or TRBD2 may supply D (5 bases each). The germline V gene encodes CDR1 MNHEY and CDR2 SVGAGI. The germline V and J ends were trimmed by 6 bases and 5 bases, with 7 bases remaining between them. CDR3 size: 11 residues. CDR3 sequence reads: CASRGVETQYF. In nucleotides, the CDR3 is TGTGCCAGCAGGGGGGTGGAGACCCAGTACTTC.

This chain links TRBV5-1 with TRBJ1-3; D not certain. The CDR3 runs to 15 residues. V lost 4 bases, J lost 5 bases, and 16 bases lay in between. The germline CDR1 and CDR2 sequences are SGHRS and YFSETQ. CDR3 coding DNA: TGCGCCAGCAGCCTCGGACGGATTGAGAGAAACACCATATATTTT. Residues: CASSLGRIERNTIYF.

The rearrangement joins TRBV7-6 to TRBJ1-5; TRBD1 matches at 8 bases. The J segment lost 3 bases and the V segment lost 7 bases, leaving 8 bases of the junction unmatched. The CDR3 is 15 residues long. CDR1 is SGHVS, CDR2 FNYEAQ, per germline. CDR3 sequence: CASTPGTGPNQPQHF. The DNA of the CDR3 is TGTGCCAGCACCCCCGGGACAGGACCCAATCAGCCCCAGCATTTT. Using reference TRBV7-6 and TRBJ1-5 for the parts outside the CDR3, the full variable domain is GAGVSQSPRYKVTKRGQDVALRCDPISGHVSLYWYRQALGQGPEFLTYFNYEAQQDKSGLPNDRFSAERPEGSISTLTIQRTEQRDSAMYRCASTPGTGPNQPQHFGDGTRLSIL.

This clone is a singleton in its sample. This rearrangement joins TRBV6-1 to TRBJ1-2; a weak D match, TRBD1 (6 bases). Between the trimmed V and J ends, which lost 6 bases and 3 bases, there was a span of 14 bases. Germline V gene data show CDR1 as MNHNS and CDR2 as SASEGT. The CDR3 has 14 amino acids. CDR3 bases: TGTGCCAGCAGGACAGGCGTCCTCTACTATGGCTACACCTTC. Amino acids: CASRTGVLYYGYTF.

The chain recombines TRBV7-2 with TRBJ2-5; perhaps TRBD1 as D (5 bases). V was trimmed by 5 bases and J by 4 bases, leaving 23 bases between them. Germline V gene data show CDR1 as SGHTA and CDR2 as FQGNSA. CDR3 size: 17 residues. As DNA, the CDR3 is TGTGCCAGCAGCCCCCGCCCTAAGGGGCGAAGGGGAGAGACCCAGTACTTC. This encodes CASSPRPKGRRGETQYF.

V is TRBV7-9 and J is TRBJ1-1; D remains ambiguous. The germline V and J ends were trimmed by 0 bases and 1 base, with 12 bases remaining between them. The CDR3 is made up of 16 amino acids. CDR1 and CDR2 (germline): SEHNR, FQNEAQ (reference sequence). DNA for the CDR3: TGTGCCAGCAGCTTAGCTTTAGTCACACCGAACACTGAAGCTTTCTTT. This codes for CASSLALVTPNTEAFF.